The present T cell receptor (beta chain) was sequenced within a study of blood T cell repertoires in COVID-19. Produced via immunoSEQ multiplex PCR; TCRdb's table is partial and in-frame only. The table has about 84,000 clones, over 70% seen once. The CDR3 is 17 amino acids. V and J are TRBV21-1 and TRBJ2-2; no check of the table's D call, TRBD2, against the DNA was made. TRBV21-1 corresponds to a pseudogene. The sequence derives from a middle-aged man with active or convalescent COVID-19. The sequencing sample was made of peripheral blood. The CDR3 region has the DNA TGTGCCAGCAGCACCCGAGGAGCGGGGGGTTACACCGGGGAGCTGTTTTTT. Its translation: CASSTRGAGGYTGELFF.